These 22 T cell receptor beta chains share one sample of origin, sequenced in a study of T cell repertoires in cytomegalovirus infection. TCRdb recomputed calls from the reads with MiXCR, one row per CDR3 protein. Here the sample spans 100,000 to 150,000 distinct CDR3 sequences, approximately 30% being singletons. What these receptors recognize is not known. The specimen comprised CD8+ T cells from cultured PBMCs, sampled from culture after CMV antigen stimulation. Receptors were obtained from a human donor in good health (CMV status not recorded). Some clones in this sample may be carry-over from other donors' samples.

V usage is TRBV2 and J usage is TRBJ1-6; D is unclear. Germline V gene sequence: CDR1 SNHLY, CDR2 FYNNEI. The V end lost 3 bases, the J end lost 1 base, and 7 bases lay between the germline ends. The CDR3 loop spans 15 amino acids. CDR3 DNA: TGTGCCAGCAGTGACGGAGTATCCTATAATTCACCCCTCCACTTT. Protein: CASSDGVSYNSPLHF.

In its sample, this clonotype was seen once. The chain is built from TRBV2 and TRBJ1-2, with D uncertain. The CDR3 covers 13 residues. Germline lookup yields CDR1 SNHLY and CDR2 FYNNEI. The germline V and J ends were trimmed by 4 bases and 0 bases, with 6 bases remaining between them. The CDR3 spells CASSGQTNYGYTF. In DNA, the CDR3 is TGTGCCAGCAGTGGTCAGACTAACTATGGCTACACCTTC.

The chain uses TRBV12-3 or TRBV12-4 and TRBJ2-1; the D call may be TRBD1 or TRBD2 (7 bases each). The CDR3 loop spans 16 amino acids. Trimming shortened V by 7 bases and J by 1 base, and 17 bases separated the two germline ends. CDR3 bases: TGTGCCAGCACTCCCAGGGGGGGGCTTTCCTACAATGAGCAGTTCTTC. It yields the protein CASTPRGGLSYNEQFF.

The chain employs TRBV10-3 and TRBJ1-6, with 10 positions matching TRBD1. CDR3 length: 18 amino acids. Losses at the gene ends were 6 bases for V and 9 bases for J; bases not matched to a gene: 17. Germline CDR1 is ENHRY and CDR2 is SYGVKD. This CDR3 is CAISNGTGVGWSGSPLHF. The CDR3 DNA sequence: TGTGCCATCAGCAACGGGACAGGGGTTGGGTGGTCAGGTTCACCCCTCCACTTT.

The V gene is TRBV6-1, the J gene TRBJ1-4; the D gene is possibly TRBD1 (5 bases). The CDR3 totals 17 residues. Trimming stripped 1 base from V and 4 bases from J, with 16 bases between. Germline assignment: CDR1 MNHNS and CDR2 SASEGT. The CDR3 loop reads CASSEGFFWGNNEKLFF. The CDR3 DNA reads as TGTGCCAGCAGTGAAGGGTTCTTTTGGGGGAATAATGAAAAACTGTTTTTT.

This clonotype was counted once. This chain's CDR3 is CASSLLGANVLTF. The CDR3 DNA sequence: TGTGCCAGCAGTCTTTTAGGGGCCAACGTCCTGACTTTC. The chain combines TRBV27 with TRBJ2-6, with D hard to call. Trimming removed 5 bases from V and 4 bases from J, with 6 bases in between. Germline V gene lookup returns CDR1 MNHEY and CDR2 SMNVEV (reference sequence). The CDR3 spans 13 residues.

The chain uses TRBV11-2 and TRBJ1-1; 9 bases match TRBD1. The V gene's germline CDR1 is SGHAT and CDR2 FQNNGV. The CDR3 contains 15 residues. Trimming cost V 5 bases and J 5 bases; bases outside gene matches: 9. The CDR3 coding sequence is TGTGCCAGCAGCCCCAAGGACAGGGGCTGGACTGAAGCTTTCTTT. As protein: CASSPKDRGWTEAFF.

This chain links TRBV20-1 with TRBJ1-5, with D maybe TRBD1 (6 bases). Between the trimmed V and J ends, which lost 0 bases and 3 bases, there was a span of 18 bases. CDR1 and CDR2 from the germline V gene are DFQATT and SNEGSKA (reference sequence). CDR3 size: 17 residues. CDR3 region: CSARDENRAWANQPQHF. The CDR3 coding sequence is TGCAGTGCTAGAGACGAAAACAGGGCGTGGGCCAATCAGCCCCAGCATTTT.

The chain has TRBV7-2 and TRBJ2-5, with 7 bases matching TRBD2. This CDR3 is 18 amino acids long. V was clipped by 1 base and J by 2 bases; unmatched bases: 13. CDR1 is SGHTA, CDR2 FQGNSA, per germline. The CDR3 coding sequence is TGTGCCAGCAGCTTAGAATTCCCGAGCGGGGCGAGTCAAGAGACCCAGTACTTC. This translates into CASSLEFPSGASQETQYF.

V is TRBV28 and J is TRBJ1-5; D may be TRBD1 (5 bases). This CDR3 region has 17 residues. The V gene lost 0 bases and the J gene lost 0 bases, with 12 bases spanning the gap. From germline, CDR1 is MDHEN and CDR2 SYDVKM. CDR3 sequence reads: CASSLWSNGGSNQPQHF. The DNA for the CDR3 is TGTGCCAGCAGTTTATGGTCCAATGGGGGTAGCAATCAGCCCCAGCATTTT.

This clonotype was found a few times. J is TRBJ1-1 and V is TRBV7-2; D is possibly TRBD1 (6 bases). The CDR3 extends over 14 amino acids. Germline V gene data show CDR1 as SGHTA and CDR2 as FQGNSA. V was shortened by 1 base and J by 4 bases, with 10 bases between the two germline ends. This CDR3 is CASSLDGGFTEAFF. The CDR3 nucleotides read TGTGCCAGCAGCTTAGACGGGGGCTTCACTGAAGCTTTCTTT.

DNA for the CDR3: TGTGCCAGCAGCGACGGAGGCAATCAGCCCCAGCATTTT. As protein: CASSDGGNQPQHF. The genes are TRBV11-2 and TRBJ1-5; D uncertain. V gave up 5 bases and J gave up 2 bases, with 7 bases separating them. Germline CDR1 is SGHAT and CDR2 is FQNNGV. The CDR3 is made up of 13 amino acids.

The chain has TRBV2 and TRBJ1-5; weak D call: TRBD1 (6 bases). The germline V and J ends were trimmed by 9 bases and 3 bases, with 18 bases remaining between them. The CDR3 consists of 15 residues. Germline V lookup: CDR1 SNHLY, CDR2 FYNNEI. The chain's CDR3 is CASRPGQLINQPQHF. The CDR3 DNA follows: TGTGCCAGTCGCCCGGGACAATTAATCAATCAGCCCCAGCATTTT.

The V and J genes are TRBV7-2 and TRBJ2-3, with D unresolved. V dropped 2 bases and J dropped 0 bases, with 6 bases sitting between them. The CDR3 spans 14 residues. Germline V gene sequence: CDR1 SGHTA, CDR2 FQGNSA. CDR3 residues: CASSLRISTDTQYF. In nucleotides, the CDR3 is TGTGCCAGCAGCTTAAGAATTAGCACAGATACGCAGTATTTT.

The sample holds many counts of this clonotype. This chain connects TRBV14 to TRBJ1-5; D is uncertain. Trimming removed 5 bases at V and 3 bases at J, with 11 bases between. Per germline, CDR1 SGHDN and CDR2 FVKESK. CDR3 length: 14 residues. The CDR3 loop is CASSDQDHNQPQHF. CDR3 bases: TGTGCCAGCAGCGACCAGGACCACAATCAGCCCCAGCATTTT.

J is TRBJ2-5 and V is TRBV5-1, with D tentatively TRBD2 (7 bases). With 0 bases removed from V and 0 bases from J, the gap between germline ends came to 12 bases. CDR1 and CDR2 from the germline V gene are SGHRS and YFSETQ. The CDR3 consists of 16 residues. The CDR3 reads CASSLAEGGYQETQYF. The CDR3 coding sequence is TGCGCCAGCAGCTTGGCAGAGGGGGGGTACCAAGAGACCCAGTACTTC.

This clonotype was observed at least ten times. V usage is TRBV4-1 and J usage is TRBJ1-1; D gene unclear. V was shortened by 1 base and J by 7 bases, with 19 bases between the two germline ends. Germline lookup yields CDR1 MGHRA and CDR2 YSYEKL. CDR3 length equals 16 residues. Here the CDR3 DNA reads TGCGCCAGCAGCCAAGCCCTAGAAACAGTCGGGAATGAAGCTTTCTTT. This translates into CASSQALETVGNEAFF.

This clonotype was seen a few times. The chain links TRBV4-3 to TRBJ1-5; D is undetermined. The CDR3 runs 15 residues. The V gene's germline CDR1 is LGHNA and CDR2 YSLEER. V lost 1 base and J 2 bases, leaving 9 bases between the germline ends. CDR3 in DNA: TGCGCCAGCAGCCAAGGAGTGGGAGGCAATCAGCCCCAGCATTTT. Amino acid sequence: CASSQGVGGNQPQHF.

CDR3 nucleotides: TGTGCCAGCAGCTGGGGGCGCGGTAATGAAAAACTGTTTTTT. Its protein is CASSWGRGNEKLFF. V is TRBV5-6 and J is TRBJ1-4; a possible D gene is TRBD1 (6 bases). CDR1 SGHDT and CDR2 YYEEEE come from the germline V gene. Trimming removed 3 bases from V and 4 bases from J, with 10 bases in between. The CDR3 is made up of 14 amino acids.

The rearrangement joins TRBV20-1 to TRBJ1-1; 12 bases line up with TRBD1. The CDR3 loop spans 18 amino acids. Germline V lookup: CDR1 DFQATT, CDR2 SNEGSKA (reference sequence). With 5 bases clipped from V and 3 bases from J, the junction kept 16 bases outside the gene matches. CDR3 bases: TGCAGTGCTCCCTCTTTCCAGGGACAGGGGGCTCTGGACACTGAAGCTTTCTTT. Protein product: CSAPSFQGQGALDTEAFF.

This clonotype appeared many times. The chain couples TRBV7-8 to TRBJ1-5, with D unclear. The CDR3 is 14 amino acids. The V gene's germline CDR1 is SGHVS and CDR2 FQNEAQ. Trimming cost V 3 bases and J 2 bases, with 8 bases left between them. The DNA of the CDR3 is TGTGCCAGCAGCTTTCCGGCCGGCAATCAGCCCCAGCATTTT. This gives the protein CASSFPAGNQPQHF.

The chain has TRBV7-9 and TRBJ1-2; unclear D gene. Germline V gene lookup returns CDR1 SEHNR and CDR2 FQNEAQ (reference sequence). This CDR3 is 12 amino acids long. The V end lost 5 bases, the J end lost 6 bases, and 10 bases lay between the germline ends. The CDR3: CASSETRDGYTF. For the CDR3, the DNA is TGTGCCAGCAGCGAAACTCGAGATGGCTACACCTTC. The complete variable domain, with remaining parts taken from reference TRBV7-9 and TRBJ1-2, reads DTGVSQNPRHKITKRGQNVTFRCDPISEHNRLYWYRQTLGQGPEFLTYFQNEAQLEKSRLLSDRFSAERPKGSFSTLEIQRTEQGDSAMYLCASSETRDGYTFGSGTRLTVV.